The 30 T cell receptor beta chains below were found in one sample sequenced in a study of blood T cell repertoires in COVID-19. Profiled with immunoSEQ multiplex PCR; TCRdb holds only in-frame clones, not every one. The data hold around 38,000 clones, with roughly nine tenths observed a single time. The sequencing input was peripheral blood. The receptors were sampled from a human donor in a cohort sampled during active COVID-19.

The V and J genes are TRBV3-1 (or the pseudogene TRBV3-2) and TRBJ1-5, with a weak D call TRBD1 (5 bases). From germline, CDR1 is LGHDT and CDR2 YNNKEL (reference sequence). The CDR3 loop spans 16 amino acids. Between the trimmed V and J ends, which lost 3 bases and 1 base, there was a span of 13 bases. In DNA form, the CDR3 reads TGTGCCAGCAGCCAGACCTGGGGACTAAGCAATCAGCCCCAGCATTTT. Its translation is CASSQTWGLSNQPQHF.

This sequence joins TRBV11-2 and TRBJ1-2; 9 bases fit TRBD1. Trimming took 5 bases from V and 4 from J; bases not matched to a gene: 5. CDR1 and CDR2 from the germline V gene are SGHAT and FQNNGV. There are 14 residues in the CDR3. In DNA, the CDR3 is TGTGCCAGCAGCCGGTCGGGACAGGGCTATGGCTACACCTTC. This encodes CASSRSGQGYGYTF.

The chain has TRBV5-1 and TRBJ1-2, with D possibly TRBD1 on 5 matching bases. The germline V gene encodes CDR1 SGHRS and CDR2 YFSETQ. The CDR3 loop spans 14 amino acids. V dropped 0 bases and J dropped 4 bases, with 10 bases sitting between them. The CDR3 DNA sequence: TGCGCCAGCAGCTTGGTATCCGGGGGCTATGGCTACACCTTC. It translates to CASSLVSGGYGYTF.

V usage is TRBV7-2 and J usage is TRBJ1-2, with 8 bases lining up with TRBD1. The junction had 2 bases not matched to a gene; V was cut back by 6 bases and J by 2 bases. This CDR3 spans 13 amino acids. Germline CDR1 SGHTA, CDR2 FQGNSA. CDR3 DNA sequence: TGTGCCAGCAGTCGGGACAGGAACTATGGCTACACCTTC. Residues: CASSRDRNYGYTF.

The chain combines TRBV15 with TRBJ1-5; 10 bases match TRBD1. Per germline, CDR1 LNHNV and CDR2 YYDKDF (reference sequence). Trimming removed 0 bases from V and 2 bases from J; junction bases left unmatched: 7. The CDR3 totals 18 residues. The CDR3 nucleotides read TGTGCCACCAGCAGAGATTCGGGGACAGGGGTTGGCAATCAGCCCCAGCATTTT. Its translation: CATSRDSGTGVGNQPQHF.

The V and J genes are TRBV27 and TRBJ2-1, with D uncertain. Germline V lookup: CDR1 MNHEY, CDR2 SMNVEV (reference sequence). The CDR3 runs 11 residues. With 9 bases removed from V and 12 bases from J, the gap between germline ends came to 15 bases. The DNA for the CDR3 is TGTGCCAGTAAACTCAATGAGTGGCAGTTCTTC. Its translation: CASKLNEWQFF.

In DNA form, the CDR3 reads TGTGCCAGCAGGGGTCAGGGATCCGGGGCCAACGTCCTGACTTTC. This translates into CASRGQGSGANVLTF. The rearrangement uses TRBV7-9 and TRBJ2-6, with D possibly matching TRBD1 (5 bases). Trimming pared 6 bases from V and 4 bases from J, leaving 13 bases between. Germline CDR1 and CDR2: SEHNR and FQNEAQ (reference sequence). The CDR3 length is 15 residues. The whole variable domain, remainder taken from reference TRBV7-9 and TRBJ2-6, is DTGVSQNPRHKITKRGQNVTFRCDPISEHNRLYWYRQTLGQGPEFLTYFQNEAQLEKSRLLSDRFSAERPKGSFSTLEIQRTEQGDSAMYLCASRGQGSGANVLTFGAGSRLTVL.

V usage is TRBV5-1 and J usage is TRBJ2-3; the D gene is possibly TRBD2 (6 bases). V lost 0 bases and J lost 1, with 6 bases in between. Germline V CDR1 and CDR2: SGHRS, YFSETQ. The CDR3 is 14 residues long. The CDR3 spells CASSLGGGTDTQYF. Here the CDR3 DNA reads TGCGCCAGCAGCTTGGGCGGGGGCACAGATACGCAGTATTTT.

The chain is built from TRBV5-1 and TRBJ1-2; TRBD1 aligns across 8 bases. Germline V gene sequence: CDR1 SGHRS, CDR2 YFSETQ. This CDR3 is built from 15 residues. The V segment lost 3 bases and the J segment 3 bases; nucleotides outside the gene matches: 7. CDR3 protein: CASSSGQGSYYGYTF. The DNA for the CDR3 is TGCGCCAGCAGCTCCGGACAGGGATCTTACTATGGCTACACCTTC.

The chain carries TRBV6-5 and TRBJ1-2; tentatively, D is TRBD1 (6 bases). Trimming removed 5 bases at V and 4 bases at J, with 11 bases between. This CDR3 is 13 amino acids long. Germline V gene data show CDR1 as MNHEY and CDR2 as SVGAGI. CDR3 in DNA: TGTGCCAGCAGTCAGGACAGTTTCTATGGCTACACCTTC. Its translation: CASSQDSFYGYTF.

This clone was counted only a few times. The genes are TRBV7-6 and TRBJ2-2, with 11 bases that match TRBD2. Germline assignment: CDR1 SGHVS and CDR2 FNYEAQ. Unmatched junction bases numbered 11, after V lost 5 bases and J lost 6 bases. This CDR3 has 17 residues. The CDR3 here is CASSMGLAATGAGELFF. Here the CDR3 DNA reads TGTGCCAGCAGCATGGGACTAGCGGCGACCGGCGCCGGGGAGCTGTTTTTT. The full variable domain, in which reference TRBV7-6 and TRBJ2-2 provide the parts outside the CDR3, is GAGVSQSPRYKVTKRGQDVALRCDPISGHVSLYWYRQALGQGPEFLTYFNYEAQQDKSGLPNDRFSAERPEGSISTLTIQRTEQRDSAMYRCASSMGLAATGAGELFFGEGSRLTVL.

This chain joins TRBV19 and TRBJ1-5, with a weak D call TRBD1 (5 bases). V lost 6 bases, J lost 6 bases, and 12 bases lay in between. The CDR3 is made up of 13 amino acids. Germline V lookup: CDR1 LNHDA, CDR2 SQIVND (reference sequence). The CDR3 DNA is TGTGCCAGTAGGGCAGGGATGGGTCAGCCCCAGCATTTT. It translates to CASRAGMGQPQHF.

CDR3 sequence: CASSQSTTNEKLFF. CDR3 sequence (DNA): TGTGCCAGCAGCCAGTCCACAACTAATGAAAAACTGTTTTTT. The chain couples TRBV4-2 to TRBJ1-4; D gene unclear. V lost 3 bases and J lost 0, with 5 bases in between. CDR3 length: 14 residues. From germline, CDR1 is LGHNA and CDR2 YNFKEQ.

This clone is a singleton in its sample. The chain employs TRBV7-9 and TRBJ1-5, with a possible D match to TRBD1 (6 bases). Germline V gene sequence: CDR1 SEHNR, CDR2 FQNEAQ (reference sequence). The CDR3 covers 15 residues. Trimming cost V 3 bases and J 7 bases, with 16 bases left between them. The CDR3 spells CASSFGESRGQPQHF. CDR3 sequence (DNA): TGTGCCAGCAGCTTCGGGGAGTCGAGGGGGCAGCCCCAGCATTTT.

This clone was counted between two and nine times. The chain combines TRBV4-1 with TRBJ1-2; unclear D gene. CDR1 is MGHRA, CDR2 YSYEKL, per germline. V lost 3 bases, J lost 2 bases, and 13 bases lay in between. This CDR3 has 15 residues. The CDR3 loop is CASSQEGEVNYGYTF. DNA for the CDR3: TGCGCCAGCAGCCAGGAAGGAGAAGTGAACTATGGCTACACCTTC.

V usage is TRBV18 and J usage is TRBJ2-2, with D possibly being TRBD1 (5 bases). The V end lost 3 bases, the J end lost 9 bases, and 14 bases lay between the germline ends. The germline gives CDR1 KGHSH, CDR2 LQKENI. This CDR3 spans 14 amino acids. The CDR3 loop is CASSPSSRDRELFF. The CDR3 DNA follows: TGTGCCAGCTCACCTTCTTCCAGGGATAGGGAGCTGTTTTTT.

This chain connects TRBV7-2 to TRBJ2-7; tentative D call: TRBD2 (6 bases). Per the germline V gene, CDR1 is SGHTA and CDR2 is FQGNSA. Trimming shortened V by 3 bases and J by 2 bases, and 11 bases separated the two germline ends. The CDR3 runs to 14 residues. The chain's CDR3 is CASSFGTYTYEQYF. The CDR3 DNA sequence: TGTGCCAGCAGCTTTGGGACTTACACCTACGAGCAGTACTTC.

The chain couples TRBV5-4 to TRBJ2-1, with 9 nucleotides matching TRBD1. The CDR3 covers 14 residues. CDR1 SGHNT and CDR2 YYREEE come from the germline V gene (reference sequence). J was trimmed by 7 bases and V by 2 bases; bases with no gene match: 4. The CDR3 DNA reads TGTGCCAGCAGCTTTTTCGACAGGGGGAATGAGCAGTTCTTC. As protein: CASSFFDRGNEQFF. Filled out from reference TRBV5-4 and TRBJ2-1, the complete variable domain reads ETGVTQSPTHLIKTRGQQVTLRCSSQSGHNTVSWYQQALGQGPQFIFQYYREEENGRGNFPPRFSGLQFPNYSSELNVNALELDDSALYLCASSFFDRGNEQFFGPGTRLTVL.

The chain joins TRBV7-8 to TRBJ2-7, with 7 bases fitting TRBD2. Germline V gives CDR1 SGHVS, CDR2 FQNEAQ. The CDR3 spans 17 residues. Trimming removed 2 bases from V and 1 base from J; junction bases left unmatched: 11. CDR3 in amino acids: CASSLPSAGTLSYEQYF. The CDR3, as DNA: TGTGCCAGCAGCTTACCCTCAGCGGGGACTCTTTCCTACGAGCAGTACTTC. The complete variable domain, with remaining parts taken from reference TRBV7-8 and TRBJ2-7, reads GAGVSQSPRYKVAKRGQDVALRCDPISGHVSLFWYQQALGQGPEFLTYFQNEAQLDKSGLPSDRFFAERPEGSVSTLKIQRTQQEDSAVYLCASSLPSAGTLSYEQYFGPGTRLTVT.

The chain combines TRBV5-1 with TRBJ2-5; TRBD1 matches 8 bases. This CDR3 spans 14 amino acids. CDR1 and CDR2 from the germline V gene are SGHRS and YFSETQ. V shed 5 bases, J shed 2 bases, and the junction held 5 bases outside the gene matches. CDR3 sequence: CASRQTGEQETQYF. The CDR3 bases are TGCGCCAGCAGACAGACAGGGGAACAAGAGACCCAGTACTTC.

Remarks on this clone: Mismatch with germline at one junction end may stem from a read error. V and J are TRBV19 and TRBJ1-1; D is perhaps TRBD1 (6 bases). The length of the CDR3 is 16 residues. The germline gives CDR1 LNHDA, CDR2 SQIVND (reference sequence). The DNA of the CDR3 is TGTACCAGTAGTATAGATCTGGGGGCAGGGGCGGCTGAAGCTTTCTTT. Translated, it gives CTSSIDLGAGAAEAFF. Full variable domain (remainder filled in from reference TRBV19 and TRBJ1-1): DGGITQSPKYLFRKEGQNVTLSCEQNLNHDAMYWYRQDPGQGLRLIYYSQIVNDFQKGDIAEGYSVSREKKESFPLTVTSAQKNPTAFYLCTSSIDLGAGAAEAFFGQGTRLTVV.

The chain couples TRBV7-2 to TRBJ1-1, with D unresolved. This CDR3 spans 14 amino acids. From germline, CDR1 is SGHTA and CDR2 FQGNSA. The ends were cut back, 0 bases at V and 1 base at J, with 6 bases in the middle. The CDR3 is CASSLASGNTEAFF. In DNA, the CDR3 is TGTGCCAGCAGCTTAGCCTCGGGGAACACTGAAGCTTTCTTT.

The rearrangement links TRBV18 to TRBJ1-1, with TRBD1 as a possible D gene (6 bases). The V end lost 4 bases, the J end lost 3 bases, and 12 bases lay between the germline ends. The CDR3 sequence is 14 residues long. In germline, CDR1 is KGHSH, CDR2 LQKENI. CDR3 sequence reads: CASSRQVGDTEAFF. In nucleotides, the CDR3 is TGTGCCAGCTCACGACAGGTGGGGGACACTGAAGCTTTCTTT.

This clone has only a few counts. The chain joins TRBV18 to TRBJ2-1; 7 bases are shared with TRBD2. Per germline, CDR1 KGHSH and CDR2 LQKENI. The V and J ends lost 2 bases and 11 bases, in that order; junction bases with no gene match: 15. The CDR3 has 16 residues. CDR3 residues: CASSPITGGAQTQQFF. The CDR3 bases are TGTGCCAGCTCACCAATCACGGGGGGAGCTCAGACGCAGCAGTTCTTC.

The rearrangement joins TRBV4-2 to TRBJ2-2, with 8 bases aligning to TRBD2. CDR3 length equals 16 residues. Trimming removed 0 bases from V and 6 bases from J; junction bases left unmatched: 6. Germline V gene sequence: CDR1 LGHNA, CDR2 YNFKEQ. DNA for the CDR3: TGTGCCAGCAGCCAAGATCAGTCGGGACTAGCCGGGGAGCTGTTTTTT. It yields the protein CASSQDQSGLAGELFF.

This chain uses TRBV7-9 with TRBJ2-1, with D uncertain. The ends were cut back, 5 bases at V and 1 base at J, with 18 bases in the middle. Germline values: CDR1 SEHNR, CDR2 FQNEAQ (reference sequence). This CDR3 contains 17 residues. This CDR3 is CASSPPLRYISYNEQFF. The CDR3 DNA is TGTGCCAGCAGCCCCCCACTGCGCTATATATCCTACAATGAGCAGTTCTTC.

The chain joins TRBV5-4 to TRBJ1-1; 7 bases agree with TRBD1. CDR1 SGHNT and CDR2 YYREEE come from the germline V gene (reference sequence). The CDR3 is 15 residues long. With 4 bases clipped from V and 1 base from J, the junction kept 7 bases outside the gene matches. The CDR3 protein is CASSLASGGNTEAFF. In DNA, the CDR3 is TGTGCCAGCAGCCTGGCCTCAGGGGGGAACACTGAAGCTTTCTTT.

This chain links TRBV6-5 with TRBJ2-7, with TRBD1 matching 9 bases. From germline, CDR1 is MNHEY and CDR2 SVGAGI. This CDR3 has 14 residues. V shed 4 bases and J 2 bases; nucleotides not matched to a gene: 3. This CDR3 reads CASSSWTGAYEQYF. CDR3 nucleotides: TGTGCCAGCAGTTCGTGGACAGGGGCCTACGAGCAGTACTTC.

V usage is TRBV18 and J usage is TRBJ2-4, with a possible D match to TRBD2 (7 bases). Germline lookup yields CDR1 KGHSH and CDR2 LQKENI. V lost 3 bases and J lost 0, with 15 bases in between. There are 17 residues in the CDR3. The CDR3 spells CASSPHAGAIAKNIQYF. The CDR3 region has the DNA TGTGCCAGCTCACCCCACGCGGGGGCGATAGCCAAAAACATTCAGTACTTC.

The gene calls are TRBV5-6 and TRBJ1-2; no definite D call. The CDR3 is 13 amino acids. The germline V gene encodes CDR1 SGHDT and CDR2 YYEEEE. V shed 0 bases and J shed 2 bases, with 5 bases lying between them. The CDR3 reads CASSLVQNYGYTF. Here the CDR3 DNA reads TGTGCCAGCAGCTTGGTTCAGAACTATGGCTACACCTTC.